This T cell receptor beta chain derives from a study of T cell repertoires in cytomegalovirus infection. Across the study: The public TCR beta signatures pointed to both CMV infection and matching HLA type. Broader study findings: The ex vivo response was dominated by HLA-C-restricted CMV-specific TCR beta clonotypes.

Using its own MiXCR run on the reads, TCRdb lists one record per CDR3 protein. The sample consists of about 740,000 distinct CDR3 sequences, 35% to 40% of them appearing once. This clonotype has a handful of counts. Its specificity is unknown. Per germline, CDR1 MNHNS and CDR2 SASEGT. Between the trimmed V and J ends, which lost 8 bases and 6 bases, there was a span of 13 bases. The CDR3 extends over 12 amino acids. The rearrangement uses TRBV6-1 and TRBJ1-1; unclear D gene. This sequence originates from a human donor in good health (CMV status not recorded). Some clones in this sample may be carry-over from other donors' samples. The specimen was PBMCs. CDR3 sequence (DNA): TGTGCCAGCTCGCGTGAACTTTCTGAAGCTTTCTTT. Protein sequence: CASSRELSEAFF.